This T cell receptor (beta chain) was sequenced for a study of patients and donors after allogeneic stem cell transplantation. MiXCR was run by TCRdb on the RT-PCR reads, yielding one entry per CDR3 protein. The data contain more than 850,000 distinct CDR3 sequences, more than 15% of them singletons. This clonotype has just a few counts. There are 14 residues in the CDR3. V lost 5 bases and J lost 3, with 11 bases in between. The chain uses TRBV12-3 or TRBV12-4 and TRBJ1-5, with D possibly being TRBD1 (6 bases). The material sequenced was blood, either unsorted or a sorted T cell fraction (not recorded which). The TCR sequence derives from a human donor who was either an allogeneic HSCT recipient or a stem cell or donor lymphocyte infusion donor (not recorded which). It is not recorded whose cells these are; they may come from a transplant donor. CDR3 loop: CASSPDRFNQPQHF. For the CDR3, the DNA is TGTGCCAGCAGTCCCGACAGGTTCAATCAGCCCCAGCATTTT.